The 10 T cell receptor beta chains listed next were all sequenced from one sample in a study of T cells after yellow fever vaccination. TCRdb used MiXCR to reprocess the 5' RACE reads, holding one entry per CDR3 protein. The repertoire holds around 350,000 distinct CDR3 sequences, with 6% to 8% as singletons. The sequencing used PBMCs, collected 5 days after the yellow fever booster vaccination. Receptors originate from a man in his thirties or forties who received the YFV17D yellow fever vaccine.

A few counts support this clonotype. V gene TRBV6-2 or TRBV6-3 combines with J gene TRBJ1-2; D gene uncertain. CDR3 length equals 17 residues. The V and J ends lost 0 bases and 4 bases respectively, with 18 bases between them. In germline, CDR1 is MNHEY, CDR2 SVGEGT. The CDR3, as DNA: TGTGCCAGCAGTTACTCGAGTGGCCCAGGCTCCTTCTATGGCTACACCTTC. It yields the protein CASSYSSGPGSFYGYTF.

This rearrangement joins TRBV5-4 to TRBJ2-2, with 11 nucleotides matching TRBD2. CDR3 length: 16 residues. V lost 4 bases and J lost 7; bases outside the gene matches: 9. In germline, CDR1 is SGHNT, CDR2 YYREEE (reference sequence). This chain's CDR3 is CASSATSGSTRGELFF. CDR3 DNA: TGTGCCAGCAGCGCAACTAGCGGGAGTACACGCGGGGAGCTGTTTTTT.

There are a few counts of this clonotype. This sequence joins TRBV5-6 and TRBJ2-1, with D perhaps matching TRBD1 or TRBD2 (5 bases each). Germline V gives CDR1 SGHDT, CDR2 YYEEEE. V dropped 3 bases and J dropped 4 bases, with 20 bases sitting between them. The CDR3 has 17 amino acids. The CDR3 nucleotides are TGTGCCAGCAGCTCCCGGTTGAGGGCAGGGCTATACAATGAGCAGTTCTTC. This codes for CASSSRLRAGLYNEQFF. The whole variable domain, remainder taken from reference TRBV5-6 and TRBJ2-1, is DAGVTQSPTHLIKTRGQQVTLRCSPKSGHDTVSWYQQALGQGPQFIFQYYEEEERQRGNFPDRFSGHQFPNYSSELNVNALLLGDSALYLCASSSRLRAGLYNEQFFGPGTRLTVL.

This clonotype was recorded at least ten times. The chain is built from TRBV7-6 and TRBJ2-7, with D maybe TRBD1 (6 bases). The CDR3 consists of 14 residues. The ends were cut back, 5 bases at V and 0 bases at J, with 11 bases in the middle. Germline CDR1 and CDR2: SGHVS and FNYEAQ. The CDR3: CASSAGTSSYEQYF. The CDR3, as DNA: TGTGCCAGCAGCGCCGGGACATCCTCCTACGAGCAGTACTTC.

The CDR3 DNA is TGTGCCATCAGTGAGCCTCCCGGACGGAGGGTGGAGTCAGATACGCAGTATTTT. It is translated as CAISEPPGRRVESDTQYF. The chain couples TRBV10-3 to TRBJ2-3; D may be TRBD2 (6 bases). The length of the CDR3 is 18 residues. Trimming stripped 2 bases from V and 4 bases from J, with 22 bases between. Germline V lookup: CDR1 ENHRY, CDR2 SYGVKD.

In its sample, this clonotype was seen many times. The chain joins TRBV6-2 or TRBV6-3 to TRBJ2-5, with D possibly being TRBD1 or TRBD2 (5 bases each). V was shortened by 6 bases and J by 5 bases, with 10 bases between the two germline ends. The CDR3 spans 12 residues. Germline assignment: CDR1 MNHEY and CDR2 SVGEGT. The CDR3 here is CASSRGGETQYF. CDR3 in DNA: TGTGCCAGCAGCCGGGGCGGGGAGACCCAGTACTTC.

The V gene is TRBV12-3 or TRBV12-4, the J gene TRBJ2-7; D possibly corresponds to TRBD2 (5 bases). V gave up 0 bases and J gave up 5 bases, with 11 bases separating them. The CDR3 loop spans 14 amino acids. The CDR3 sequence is CASSLALEVHEQYF. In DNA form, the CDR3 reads TGTGCCAGCAGTTTAGCGCTGGAGGTTCACGAGCAGTACTTC.

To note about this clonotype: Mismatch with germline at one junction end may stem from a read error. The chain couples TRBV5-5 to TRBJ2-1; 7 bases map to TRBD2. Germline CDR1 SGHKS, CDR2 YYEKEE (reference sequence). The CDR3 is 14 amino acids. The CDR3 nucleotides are TGTGCCAGCAGCAGACTAGCCGGGGTCAATGAGCCGTTCTTC. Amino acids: CASSRLAGVNEPFF.

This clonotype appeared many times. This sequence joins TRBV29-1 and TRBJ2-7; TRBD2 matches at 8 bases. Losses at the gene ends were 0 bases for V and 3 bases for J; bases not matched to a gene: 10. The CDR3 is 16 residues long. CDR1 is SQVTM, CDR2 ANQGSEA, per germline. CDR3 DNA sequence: TGCAGCGTTGAAGATCCCTATTTGGCGGGAGGCTACGAGCAGTACTTC. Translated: CSVEDPYLAGGYEQYF.

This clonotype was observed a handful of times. The CDR3 DNA follows: TGTGCCACCAGTGATTCCTTGGGACAGGGGGACATTCAGTACTTC. It codes for CATSDSLGQGDIQYF. This sequence joins TRBV24-1 and TRBJ2-4; 11 nucleotides line up with TRBD1. The CDR3 runs 15 residues. Germline CDR1 reads KGHDR; CDR2 reads SFDVKD. After removal of 2 bases from V and 8 bases from J, the junction contained 4 bases not matched to a gene.